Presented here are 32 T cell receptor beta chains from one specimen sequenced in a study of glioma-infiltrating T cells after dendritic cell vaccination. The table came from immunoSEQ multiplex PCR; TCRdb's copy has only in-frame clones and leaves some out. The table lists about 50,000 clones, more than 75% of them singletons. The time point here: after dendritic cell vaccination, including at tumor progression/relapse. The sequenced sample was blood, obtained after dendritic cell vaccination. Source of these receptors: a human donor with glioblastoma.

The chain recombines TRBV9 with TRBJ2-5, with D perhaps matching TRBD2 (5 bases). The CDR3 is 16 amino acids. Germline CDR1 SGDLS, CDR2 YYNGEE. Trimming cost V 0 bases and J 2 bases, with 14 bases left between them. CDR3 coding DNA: TGTGCCAGCAGCGTAGTTCATCCGGCGGGTCAAGAGACCCAGTACTTC. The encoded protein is CASSVVHPAGQETQYF. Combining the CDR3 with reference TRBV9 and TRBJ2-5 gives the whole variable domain DSGVTQTPKHLITATGQRVTLRCSPRSGDLSVYWYQQSLDQGLQFLIQYYNGEERAKGNILERFSAQQFPDLHSELNLSSLELGDSALYFCASSVVHPAGQETQYFGPGTRLLVL.

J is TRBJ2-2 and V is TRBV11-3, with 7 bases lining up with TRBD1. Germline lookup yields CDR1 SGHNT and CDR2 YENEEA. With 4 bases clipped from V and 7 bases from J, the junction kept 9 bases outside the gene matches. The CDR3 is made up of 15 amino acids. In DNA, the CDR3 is TGTGCCAGCAGCTCTACGACAGGGTCGGGCGGGGAGCTGTTTTTT. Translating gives CASSSTTGSGGELFF. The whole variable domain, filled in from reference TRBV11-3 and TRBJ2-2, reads EAGVVQSPRYKIIEKKQPVAFWCNPISGHNTLYWYLQNLGQGPELLIRYENEEAVDDSQLPKDRFSAERLKGVDSTLKIQPAELGDSAVYLCASSSTTGSGGELFFGEGSRLTVL.

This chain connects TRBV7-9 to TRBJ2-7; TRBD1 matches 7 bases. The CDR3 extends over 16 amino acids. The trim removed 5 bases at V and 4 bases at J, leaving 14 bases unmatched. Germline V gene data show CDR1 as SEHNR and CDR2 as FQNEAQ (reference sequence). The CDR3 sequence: CASSPLTRDRDYEQYF. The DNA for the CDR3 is TGTGCCAGCAGCCCACTAACCCGGGACAGAGATTACGAGCAGTACTTC.

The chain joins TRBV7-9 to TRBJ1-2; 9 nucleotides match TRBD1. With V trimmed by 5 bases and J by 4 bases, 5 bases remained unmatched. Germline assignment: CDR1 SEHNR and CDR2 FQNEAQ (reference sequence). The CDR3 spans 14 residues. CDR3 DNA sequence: TGTGCCAGCAGCCGACAGGGGGAAGTCTATGGCTACACCTTC. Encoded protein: CASSRQGEVYGYTF.

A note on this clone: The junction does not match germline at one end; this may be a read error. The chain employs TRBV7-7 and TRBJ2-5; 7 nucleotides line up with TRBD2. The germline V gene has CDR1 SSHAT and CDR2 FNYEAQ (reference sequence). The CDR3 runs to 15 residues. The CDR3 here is CASSAGTTRQETQYF. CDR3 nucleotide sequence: TGTGCTAGCAGCGCCGGGACTACGAGACAAGAGACCCAGTACTTC.

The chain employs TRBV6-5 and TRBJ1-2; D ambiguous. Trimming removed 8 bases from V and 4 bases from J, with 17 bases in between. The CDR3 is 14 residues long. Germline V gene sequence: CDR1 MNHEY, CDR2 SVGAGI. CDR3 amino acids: CASASGGGGYGYTF. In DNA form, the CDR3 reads TGTGCCAGCGCTTCTGGAGGAGGAGGCTATGGCTACACCTTC.

CDR3 sequence reads: CASSLAGVDEKLFF. The CDR3 nucleotides read TGTGCCAGCTCACTCGCAGGGGTTGATGAAAAACTGTTTTTT. This chain joins TRBV18 and TRBJ1-4; tentative D call: TRBD1 (6 bases). The CDR3 runs to 14 residues. Trimming removed 4 bases at V and 6 bases at J, with 12 bases between. Germline lookup yields CDR1 KGHSH and CDR2 LQKENI.

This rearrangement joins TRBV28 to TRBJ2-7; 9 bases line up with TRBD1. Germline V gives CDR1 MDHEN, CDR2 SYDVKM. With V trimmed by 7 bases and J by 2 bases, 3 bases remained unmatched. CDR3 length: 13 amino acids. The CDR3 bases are TGTGCCAGCAATACAGGGGGCCCCTACGAGCAGTACTTC. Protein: CASNTGGPYEQYF.

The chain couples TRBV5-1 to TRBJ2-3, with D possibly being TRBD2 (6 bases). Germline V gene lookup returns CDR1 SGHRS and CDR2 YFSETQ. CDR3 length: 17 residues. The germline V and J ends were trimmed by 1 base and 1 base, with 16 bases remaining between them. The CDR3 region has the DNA TGCGCCAGCAGCTTGTCGCCGGCGGGGTCTGGCACAGATACGCAGTATTTT. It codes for CASSLSPAGSGTDTQYF.

The DNA of the CDR3 is TGTGCCAGCAGCGCATACACAGGGGGAGGTGAAAAACTGTTTTTT. Its translation is CASSAYTGGGEKLFF. The rearrangement uses TRBV9 and TRBJ1-4; TRBD1 matches 8 bases. The CDR3 loop spans 15 amino acids. V dropped 3 bases and J dropped 7; count of bases not matched to a gene: 8. Germline lookup yields CDR1 SGDLS and CDR2 YYNGEE.

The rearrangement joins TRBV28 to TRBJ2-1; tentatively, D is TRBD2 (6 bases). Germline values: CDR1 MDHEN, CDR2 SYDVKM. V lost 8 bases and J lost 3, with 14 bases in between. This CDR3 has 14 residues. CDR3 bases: TGTGCCAGCCCCCCCGGGAGAATCTACAATGAGCAGTTCTTC. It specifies CASPPGRIYNEQFF.

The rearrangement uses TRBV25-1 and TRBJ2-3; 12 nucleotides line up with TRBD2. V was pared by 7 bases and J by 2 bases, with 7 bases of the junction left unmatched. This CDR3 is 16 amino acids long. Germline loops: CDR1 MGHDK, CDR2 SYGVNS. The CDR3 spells CASTPTSGGSTDTQYF. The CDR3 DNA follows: TGTGCCAGCACCCCCACTAGCGGGGGGTCCACAGATACGCAGTATTTT. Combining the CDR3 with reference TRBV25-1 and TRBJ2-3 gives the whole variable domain EADIYQTPRYLVIGTGKKITLECSQTMGHDKMYWYQQDPGMELHLIHYSYGVNSTEKGDLSSESTVSRIRTEHFPLTLESARPSHTSQYLCASTPTSGGSTDTQYFGPGTRLTVL.

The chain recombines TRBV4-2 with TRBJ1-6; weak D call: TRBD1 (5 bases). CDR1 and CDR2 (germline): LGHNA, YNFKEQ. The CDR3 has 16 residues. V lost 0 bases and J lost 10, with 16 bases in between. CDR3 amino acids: CASSQDLDNFGSPLHF. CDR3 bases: TGTGCCAGCAGCCAAGATTTGGACAATTTTGGGTCACCCCTCCACTTT.

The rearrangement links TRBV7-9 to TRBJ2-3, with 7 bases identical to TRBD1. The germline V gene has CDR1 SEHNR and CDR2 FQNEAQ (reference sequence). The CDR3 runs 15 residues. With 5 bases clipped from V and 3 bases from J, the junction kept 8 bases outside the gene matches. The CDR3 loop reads CASSPRGLATDTQYF. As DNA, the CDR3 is TGTGCCAGCAGCCCGAGGGGGCTAGCAACAGATACGCAGTATTTT.

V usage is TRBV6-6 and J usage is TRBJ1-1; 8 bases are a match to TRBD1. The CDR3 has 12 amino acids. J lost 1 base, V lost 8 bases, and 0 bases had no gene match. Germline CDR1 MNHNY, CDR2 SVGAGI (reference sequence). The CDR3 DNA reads TGTGCCAGCGGGACAGGGAACACTGAAGCTTTCTTT. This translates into CASGTGNTEAFF.

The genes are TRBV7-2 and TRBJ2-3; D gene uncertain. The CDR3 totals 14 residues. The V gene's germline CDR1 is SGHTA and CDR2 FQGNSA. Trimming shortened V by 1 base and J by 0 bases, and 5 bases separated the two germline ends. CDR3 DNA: TGTGCCAGCAGCTTAGACTCTAGCACAGATACGCAGTATTTT. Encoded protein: CASSLDSSTDTQYF.

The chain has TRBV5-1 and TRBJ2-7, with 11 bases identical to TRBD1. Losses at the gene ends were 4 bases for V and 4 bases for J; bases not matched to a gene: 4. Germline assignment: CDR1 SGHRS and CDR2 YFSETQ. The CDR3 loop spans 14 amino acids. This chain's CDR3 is CASSNRDRGYEQYF. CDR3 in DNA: TGCGCCAGCAGCAACCGGGACAGGGGGTACGAGCAGTACTTC.

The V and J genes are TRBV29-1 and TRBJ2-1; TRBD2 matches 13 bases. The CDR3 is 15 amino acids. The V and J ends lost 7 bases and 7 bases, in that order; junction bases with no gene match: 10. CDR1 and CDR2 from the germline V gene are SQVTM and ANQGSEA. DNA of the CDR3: TGCAGCGGGGCACTAGCGGGGGGGCCGAGGAATGAGCAGTTCTTC. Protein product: CSGALAGGPRNEQFF.

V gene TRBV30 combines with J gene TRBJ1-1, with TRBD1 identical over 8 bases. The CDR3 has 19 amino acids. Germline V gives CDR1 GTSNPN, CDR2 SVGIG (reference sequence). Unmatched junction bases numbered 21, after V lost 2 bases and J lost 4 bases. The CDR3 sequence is CAWSRDRTKRRGLITEAFF. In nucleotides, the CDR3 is TGTGCCTGGAGTCGGGACAGGACCAAGAGAAGGGGGCTGATCACTGAAGCTTTCTTT.

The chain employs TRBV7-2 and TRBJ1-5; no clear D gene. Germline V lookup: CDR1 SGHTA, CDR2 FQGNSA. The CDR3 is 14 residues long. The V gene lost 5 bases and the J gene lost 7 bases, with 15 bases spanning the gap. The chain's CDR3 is CASSQRRVFQPQHF. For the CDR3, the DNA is TGTGCCAGCAGCCAGAGGAGGGTTTTCCAGCCCCAGCATTTT. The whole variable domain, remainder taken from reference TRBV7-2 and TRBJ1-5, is GAGVSQSPSNKVTEKGKDVELRCDPISGHTALYWYRQSLGQGLEFLIYFQGNSAPDKSGLPSDRFSAERTGGSVSTLTIQRTQQEDSAVYLCASSQRRVFQPQHFGDGTRLSIL.

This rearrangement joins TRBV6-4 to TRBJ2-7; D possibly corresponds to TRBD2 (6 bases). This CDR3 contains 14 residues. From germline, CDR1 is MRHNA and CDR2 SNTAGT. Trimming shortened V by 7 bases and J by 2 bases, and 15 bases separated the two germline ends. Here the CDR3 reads CASTAGGSPYEQYF. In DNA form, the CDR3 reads TGTGCCAGCACCGCTGGAGGGTCACCCTACGAGCAGTACTTC.

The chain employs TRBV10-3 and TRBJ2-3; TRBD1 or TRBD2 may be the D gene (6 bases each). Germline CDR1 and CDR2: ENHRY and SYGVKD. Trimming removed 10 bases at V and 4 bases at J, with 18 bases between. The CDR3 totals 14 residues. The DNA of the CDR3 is TGTGCCAACAGGGCTGGAGGGGAAGCAGATACGCAGTATTTT. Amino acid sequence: CANRAGGEADTQYF.

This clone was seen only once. The CDR3 bases are TGTGCCAGCAGCCAGGGTTCGCAGGGCCTCTATAGCAATCAGCCCCAGCATTTT. Its protein is CASSQGSQGLYSNQPQHF. The chain uses TRBV21-1 and TRBJ1-5; TRBD1 is the table's D call, not checked against the DNA. TRBV21-1 is termed a pseudogene. The CDR3 totals 18 residues.

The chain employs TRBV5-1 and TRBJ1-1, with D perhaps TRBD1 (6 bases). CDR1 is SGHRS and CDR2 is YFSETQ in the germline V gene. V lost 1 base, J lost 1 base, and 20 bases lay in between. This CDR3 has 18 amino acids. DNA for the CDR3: TGCGCCAGCAGCTTGTGGGGGCTTCGGGAGGGGCGGAACACTGAAGCTTTCTTT. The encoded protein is CASSLWGLREGRNTEAFF.

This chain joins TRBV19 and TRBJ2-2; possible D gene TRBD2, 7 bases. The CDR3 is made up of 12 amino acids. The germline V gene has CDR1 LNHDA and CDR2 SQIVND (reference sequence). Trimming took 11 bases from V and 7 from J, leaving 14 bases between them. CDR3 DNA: TGTGCCGTGGGGGGGCAGGTCGGGGAGCTGTTTTTT. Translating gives CAVGGQVGELFF.

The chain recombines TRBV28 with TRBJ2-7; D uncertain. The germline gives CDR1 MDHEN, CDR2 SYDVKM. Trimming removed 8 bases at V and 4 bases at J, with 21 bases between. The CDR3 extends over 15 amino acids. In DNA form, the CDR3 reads TGTGCCAGCTCTCCCCCCGGCCGGGTTAGTTACGAGCAGTACTTC. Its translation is CASSPPGRVSYEQYF.

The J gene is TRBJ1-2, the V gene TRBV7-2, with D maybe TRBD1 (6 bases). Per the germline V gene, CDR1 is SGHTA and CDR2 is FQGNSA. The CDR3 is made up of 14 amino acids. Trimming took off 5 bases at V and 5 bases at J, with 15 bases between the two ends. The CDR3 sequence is CASSPAGGAYGYTF. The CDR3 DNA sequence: TGTGCCAGCAGCCCCGCGGGGGGCGCTTATGGCTACACCTTC.

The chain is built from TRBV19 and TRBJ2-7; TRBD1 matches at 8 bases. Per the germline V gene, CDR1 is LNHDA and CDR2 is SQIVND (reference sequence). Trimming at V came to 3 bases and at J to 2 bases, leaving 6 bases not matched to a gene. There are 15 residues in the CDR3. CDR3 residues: CASSMETGGTYEQYF. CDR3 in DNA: TGTGCCAGTAGTATGGAAACAGGGGGGACCTACGAGCAGTACTTC.

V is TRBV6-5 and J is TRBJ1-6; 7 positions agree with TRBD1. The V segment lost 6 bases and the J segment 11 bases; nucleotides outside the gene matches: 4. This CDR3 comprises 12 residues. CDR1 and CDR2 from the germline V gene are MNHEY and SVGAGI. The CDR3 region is CASREGAAPLHF. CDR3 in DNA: TGTGCCAGCAGGGAGGGGGCGGCACCCCTCCACTTT.

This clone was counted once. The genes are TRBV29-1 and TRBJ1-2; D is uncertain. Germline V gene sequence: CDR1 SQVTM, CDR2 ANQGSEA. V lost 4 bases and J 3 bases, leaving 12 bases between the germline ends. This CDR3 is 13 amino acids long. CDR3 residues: CSVATGVDYGYTF. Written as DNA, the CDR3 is TGCAGCGTTGCCACCGGGGTGGACTATGGCTACACCTTC.

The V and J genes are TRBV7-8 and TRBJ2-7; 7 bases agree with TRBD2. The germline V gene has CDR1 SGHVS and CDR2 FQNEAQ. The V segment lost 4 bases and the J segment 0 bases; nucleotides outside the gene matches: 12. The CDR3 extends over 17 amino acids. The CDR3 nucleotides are TGTGCCAGCAGCTCCCATCGACTAGCTCCGGGCTCCTACGAGCAGTACTTC. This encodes CASSSHRLAPGSYEQYF.

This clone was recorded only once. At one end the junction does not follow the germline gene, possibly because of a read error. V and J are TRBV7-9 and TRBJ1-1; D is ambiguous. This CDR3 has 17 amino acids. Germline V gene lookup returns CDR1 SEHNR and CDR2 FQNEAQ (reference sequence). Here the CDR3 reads CASSLAPSSGMNTEAFF. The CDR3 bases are TGTGCCAGCAGCCTAGCCCCTAGTTCGGGTATGAACACTGAAGCTTTCTTT. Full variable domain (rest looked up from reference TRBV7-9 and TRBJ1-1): DTGVSQNPRHKITKRGQNVTFRCDPISEHNRLYWYRQTLGQGPEFLTYFQNEAQLEKSRLLSDRFSAERPKGSFSTLEIQRTEQGDSAMYLCASSLAPSSGMNTEAFFGQGTRLTVV.